This T cell receptor (beta chain) is drawn from a study of blood T cell repertoires in COVID-19. Looking at the study overall: Samples came from the United States, Italy and Spain, spanning acute and convalescent COVID-19. In each case, the material was cDNA or gDNA derived from T cells, B-cell-depleted T cells, or PBMCs.

The germline V gene has CDR1 MNHNY and CDR2 SVGAGI (reference sequence). V lost 2 bases to trimming and J lost 4 bases, with 12 bases between them. CDR3 length equals 15 residues. Only in-frame clones appear in the TCRdb table, and some are missing; sequencing was by immunoSEQ multiplex PCR. The table has about 270,000 clones, less than 90% seen once. The origin of this receptor is a human donor in a cohort sampled during active COVID-19. Specimen: peripheral blood. This chain links TRBV6-6 with TRBJ1-5; D remains unclear. The CDR3 here is CASSYRQALNQPQHF. In nucleotides, the CDR3 is TGTGCCAGCAGTTACCGGCAGGCCCTAAATCAGCCCCAGCATTTT.